This entry concerns a single T cell receptor (beta chain). At least ten counts were recorded for this clonotype. Its antigen is not yet known. No quality values exist for individual bases; no much larger clone is one base distant. The data originate from a study of tumor-infiltrating lymphocytes in primary liver carcinoma (dated by TCRdb to about 2017). For the study in its entirety: Surgical resection was performed in China between November 2015 and early 2016 on five or six patients with histopathologically diagnosed primary liver carcinoma. Each sample produced about 3.65 to 7.13 million productive TCRbeta reads, and read depth showed no significant difference between tissue types. A total of some 35 specimens from 5 patients went through TCRbeta repertoire sequencing, namely 25 tumor regions, 5 adjacent noncancerous liver tissues and 5 peripheral blood samples. The five patients, three men and two women aged 30 to 69 years, had hepatocellular carcinoma (four) or combined HCC and intrahepatic cholangiocarcinoma (one). Repertoires from technical replicates were highly reproducible, with mean shared-clone rates about 0.86 and correlation coefficients above 0.95. The tumors of the five patients were staged as T1-T3 N0M0, with maximum diameters ranging from roughly 4.2 to 10 cm. TCRbeta repertoire sequencing, expression microarrays and whole-exome sequencing were combined in the study across five regions of each liver tumor, with adjacent normal tissue and blood also included.

Blood RNA was extracted from unsorted whole blood using TRIzol reagent, and germline DNA was obtained with the DNeasy Blood & Tissue kit. At the time of sampling, the patients had chronic HBV infection and had not received any treatment. Before surgery, about 4 milliliters of peripheral blood were collected into K2EDTA tubes. V was cut back by 7 bases and J by 2 bases, leaving a gap of 8 bases between them. According to the germline V gene, CDR1 reads MNHEY and CDR2 reads SVGAGI. The CDR3 has 12 amino acids, counting the end cysteine and phenylalanine. This entry keeps only the CDR3 DNA: 36 bases, framed from base 1. Points the paper makes about the study in general: Only four or five patients were included in the study, and the authors note that the findings should be validated in a larger study. Only the TCR beta chain was sequenced, so true repertoire diversity is likely underestimated because unpaired alpha chains were not captured. Pairs of tumor regions showed greater repertoire overlap (mean around 35%) than tumor-adjacent pairs (17%) or tumor-blood pairs (approximately 15%), which is consistent with antigen-driven expansion. Compared with blood, tumors had a significantly larger share of the repertoire taken up by the top 250 clones (p = 0.039). Comparison of CD4+ and CD8+ T cell repertoires was precluded by the use of bulk unsorted samples.

A constant-region primer and ProtoScript II reverse transcriptase were used to reverse-transcribe TCRbeta-specific cDNA from roughly 0.55 ug total RNA. Three nested multiplex PCR rounds, following a slightly modified ARM-PCR procedure, were used to build the TCRbeta libraries. Each of the first two PCR rounds ran for about 10 cycles and used multiplex TRBV1-TRBV30 forward primers together with a Cbeta reverse primer. Sample barcodes and Illumina adapters were added in a final 25-cycle PCR with Deep VentR polymerase. Before sequencing, amplicons of 200-500 bp were purified from gel using a QIAquick gel extraction kit. TCRbeta amplicons were sequenced on an Illumina HiSeq 2500 with 250-bp paired-end reads. In the original analysis: Quality trimming of reads was performed with Trimmomatic v0.33, and paired reads were merged with FLASH v1.2.11 so that full CDR3 sequences could be recovered. V, D and J germline segments were assigned to the rearranged TCRbeta sequences using MiGEC v1.2.1b. Clonotype statistics and Shannon-Wiener diversity indices were calculated with VDJtools v1.0.0. To cut down on sampling bias, every analysis after diversity analysis relied on just the 250 most abundant clonotypes from each sample. TCRdb passed the public sequencing reads through fastp at Q25 and MiXCR, retaining productive beta sequences. Each CDR3 protein gets just one entry, which takes the most common genes and DNA from the rows behind it. TCRdb, rather than the study authors, made the V and J calls. The sample profile shows hundreds of thousands of distinct CDR3 sequences; roughly 60% of them were found once. Approximately 15% of the sample rests with the top ten.

Material: peripheral blood. The rearranged segments are TRBV6-5 and TRBJ1-1; the D region possibly corresponds to TRBD1 (6 bases align). This TCR was recovered from a woman in her twenties or thirties with primary liver carcinoma and hepatitis B virus infection. The DNA sequence is TGTGCCAGCAAGGGACACAACACTGAAGCTTTCTTT. It codes for CASKGHNTEAFF.